Listed below are T cell receptor beta chains from one sample, sequenced in a study of long-term antiretroviral therapy in people with HIV. The data were produced by immunoSEQ multiplex PCR, yet TCRdb's version contains in-frame clones alone and is incomplete. The sample includes about 20,000 clones, approximately 87% of them seen just once. This specimen was unsorted PBMCs, taken approximately 2.5 years after starting antiretroviral therapy. The receptors originated from a woman aged 45-60 years with HIV. CDR3s leave out the opening cysteine and the closing phenylalanine or tryptophan. The order of the fields is D gene, J gene, V gene, CDR3 length, CDR3 protein. The D gene is left open where the match is weak.

>-|TRBJ2-5|TRBV9|11
ASSVTGWETQY
>-|TRBJ2-1|TRBV5-6|15
ASSFNIGQLVADEQF
>TRBD2|TRBJ2-3|TRBV29-1|13
SARPGLAGVDTQY
>-|TRBJ1-4|TRBV4-3|15
ASSQEWAVIGKEKLF
>-|TRBJ2-1|TRBV6-1|14
ASSETGLPSYNEQF
>TRBD2|TRBJ2-7|TRBV2|10
AGTSGSPPQY
>TRBD1|TRBJ1-2|TRBV2|12
ASRGQGVGYGYT
>-|TRBJ1-2|TRBV7-9|10
ASSLSFYGYT
>TRBD1|TRBJ1-5|TRBV6-5|13
ASSFYRQGGQPQH
>TRBD1|TRBJ2-5|TRBV29-1|12
SVAKEPGGETQY
>-|TRBJ1-5|TRBV7-9|11
ASSQQGYQPQH
>TRBD2|TRBJ2-2|TRBV11-2|16
ASSLGILAGERGGELF
>TRBD2|TRBJ2-7|TRBV2|13
ASSEPPAGYNEQY
>TRBD2|TRBJ2-5|TRBV11-2|14
ASSFGTSGSGETQY
>-|TRBJ2-1|TRBV25-1|9
ASEAYNEQF
>-|TRBJ1-2|TRBV15|11
ATSGGTGYGYT
>-|TRBJ2-7|TRBV5-1|13
ASSTDSGYSYEQY
>TRBD1|TRBJ1-1|TRBV7-9|12
ASSFQGAGTEAF
>-|TRBJ2-3|TRBV5-1|12
ASSLGQSTDTQY
>TRBD2|TRBJ2-3|TRBV7-9|12
ASSFLAGADTQY
>-|TRBJ2-7|TRBV6-6|9
ASSDTYEQY
>-|TRBJ2-7|TRBV7-9|13
ASSWDPWSSYEQY
>TRBD1|TRBJ1-2|TRBV28|13
ASSSDRDSHYGYT
>TRBD2|TRBJ2-1|TRBV7-9|15
ASSLGSSGRAGDEQF
>-|TRBJ1-1|TRBV6-6|14
ASTTSKGAMNTEAF
>-|TRBJ1-1|TRBV5-1|13
ASSLAPGINTEAF
>TRBD2|TRBJ2-1|TRBV7-9|12
ASSLAGGLNEQF
>-|TRBJ2-2|TRBV18|12
ASSEGGNTGELF
>-|TRBJ2-3|TRBV5-4|13
ASSLPTGTADTQY